This passage covers 14 T cell receptor beta chains from one sample sequenced in a study of OX40 agonist ivuxolimab in advanced cancers. The table came from immunoSEQ multiplex PCR; TCRdb's copy has only in-frame clones and leaves some out. Here the sample spans some 34,000 clones, around 90% being singletons. Sequencing used CD4+ or CD8+ T cells sorted from blood, obtained in a trial of the OX40 agonist ivuxolimab. Every receptor here comes from an adult with an advanced solid tumor such as melanoma, head and neck, liver or kidney cancer.

V is TRBV4-1 and J is TRBJ1-4; 8 bases fit TRBD1. The V and J ends lost 4 bases and 8 bases, in that order; junction bases with no gene match: 18. CDR1 is MGHRA and CDR2 is YSYEKL in the germline V gene. CDR3 length equals 18 residues. The CDR3 coding sequence is TGCGCCAGCAGCCTTCAACCGGGACAGGAGTTAGGATACGAAAAACTGTTTTTT. Protein: CASSLQPGQELGYEKLFF.

V is TRBV15 and J is TRBJ2-1; TRBD1 is a possible D gene (5 bases). Germline V lookup: CDR1 LNHNV, CDR2 YYDKDF (reference sequence). The ends were cut back, 0 bases at V and 6 bases at J, with 15 bases in the middle. The CDR3 has 16 amino acids. The CDR3 sequence is CATSRDQGPWANEQFF. CDR3 sequence (DNA): TGTGCCACCAGCAGAGATCAGGGTCCCTGGGCCAATGAGCAGTTCTTC.

V usage is TRBV13 and J usage is TRBJ2-3, with D maybe TRBD2 (6 bases). The CDR3 totals 17 residues. Looked up from germline, CDR1 is PRHDT and CDR2 is FYEKMQ (reference sequence). The V gene lost 1 base and the J gene lost 0 bases, with 14 bases spanning the gap. The CDR3, as DNA: TGTGCCAGCAGCTTAGCGGGTAGCGGAATTAGCACAGATACGCAGTATTTT. Its translation: CASSLAGSGISTDTQYF.

The rearrangement joins TRBV15 to TRBJ2-1; 7 positions agree with TRBD1. Losses at the gene ends were 5 bases for V and 0 bases for J; bases not matched to a gene: 16. The V gene's germline CDR1 is LNHNV and CDR2 YYDKDF (reference sequence). This CDR3 is built from 19 residues. Written as DNA, the CDR3 is TGTGCCACCAGCCCAGGGGGAAGTGTCTCCGGGTTCTCCTACAATGAGCAGTTCTTC. Protein product: CATSPGGSVSGFSYNEQFF.

The chain links TRBV6-5 to TRBJ1-2; D gene ambiguous. V dropped 6 bases and J dropped 8 bases, with 16 bases sitting between them. The CDR3 totals 13 residues. The germline V gene encodes CDR1 MNHEY and CDR2 SVGAGI. The CDR3 nucleotides read TGTGCCAGCAGACTCGGAGGCCTGCAAGGCTACACCTTC. Amino acid sequence: CASRLGGLQGYTF.

The chain joins TRBV5-4 to TRBJ2-3; D is unresolved. Trimming shortened V by 4 bases and J by 6 bases, and 12 bases separated the two germline ends. This CDR3 contains 13 residues. Germline V gene sequence: CDR1 SGHNT, CDR2 YYREEE (reference sequence). CDR3 nucleotides: TGTGCCAGCAGCACACCACTCATTGATACGCAGTATTTT. It is translated as CASSTPLIDTQYF.

The V and J genes are TRBV4-3 and TRBJ2-1; 8 nucleotides match TRBD2. Germline CDR1 LGHNA, CDR2 YSLEER. The CDR3 has 19 residues. Trimming took 0 bases from V and 3 from J; bases not matched to a gene: 13. DNA for the CDR3: TGCGCCAGCAGCCAAGAACGGCTAGCGGGCCTCATTCTCTACAATGAGCAGTTCTTC. Its translation is CASSQERLAGLILYNEQFF.

The chain joins TRBV7-3 to TRBJ2-7; D is unresolved. V lost 1 base to trimming and J lost 2 bases, with 15 bases between them. The germline V gene encodes CDR1 SGHTA and CDR2 FQGTGA. The CDR3 consists of 16 residues. This CDR3 is CASSLIAATGPYEQYF. In nucleotides, the CDR3 is TGTGCCAGCAGCTTAATTGCGGCGACCGGCCCCTACGAGCAGTACTTC.

This rearrangement joins TRBV9 to TRBJ2-3; the match to TRBD2 covers 13 bases. CDR3 length equals 19 residues. From germline, CDR1 is SGDLS and CDR2 YYNGEE. The V gene end was trimmed by 4 bases and the J gene end by 0 bases; junction bases not matched to a gene: 11. The CDR3: CASSSLEGLAGASTDTQYF. The CDR3, as DNA: TGTGCCAGCAGCTCGCTGGAAGGACTAGCGGGGGCTAGCACAGATACGCAGTATTTT.

The chain has TRBV2 and TRBJ2-7; 8 bases line up with TRBD1. The germline V gene has CDR1 SNHLY and CDR2 FYNNEI. The CDR3 covers 14 residues. V gave up 3 bases and J gave up 2 bases; unmatched junction bases: 3. CDR3 residues: CASSDRTGTYEQYF. Written as DNA, the CDR3 is TGTGCCAGCAGTGATCGGACAGGGACCTACGAGCAGTACTTC. The full variable domain, in which reference TRBV2 and TRBJ2-7 provide the parts outside the CDR3, is EPEVTQTPSHQVTQMGQEVILRCVPISNHLYFYWYRQILGQKVEFLVSFYNNEISEKSEIFDDQFSVERPDGSNFTLKIRSTKLEDSAMYFCASSDRTGTYEQYFGPGTRLTVT.

The V and J genes are TRBV28 and TRBJ2-3; TRBD1 might be the D (5 bases). The CDR3 has 14 amino acids. CDR1 is MDHEN and CDR2 is SYDVKM in the germline V gene. Deletions cut 3 bases from V and 5 bases from J, with 12 bases between. The CDR3 region has the DNA TGTGCCAGCAGTTTTGTCAGGGTGGAAGATACGCAGTATTTT. Encoded protein: CASSFVRVEDTQYF. Full variable domain (missing parts from reference TRBV28 and TRBJ2-3): DVKVTQSSRYLVKRTGEKVFLECVQDMDHENMFWYRQDPGLGLRLIYFSYDVKMKEKGDIPEGYSVSREKKERFSLILESASTNQTSMYLCASSFVRVEDTQYFGPGTRLTVL.

The gene calls are TRBV4-3 and TRBJ2-7; 7 positions agree with TRBD2. CDR1 and CDR2 (germline): LGHNA, YSLEER. V was pared by 4 bases and J by 4 bases, with 7 bases of the junction left unmatched. The CDR3 loop spans 14 amino acids. This CDR3 reads CASSPGLVGYEQYF. CDR3 bases: TGCGCCAGCAGCCCTGGACTAGTCGGATACGAGCAGTACTTC.

V usage is TRBV5-4 and J usage is TRBJ2-1; the D is unclear. In germline, CDR1 is SGHNT, CDR2 YYREEE (reference sequence). Trimming pared 3 bases from V and 9 bases from J, leaving 10 bases between. This CDR3 is built from 12 residues. In DNA form, the CDR3 reads TGTGCCAGCAGCTCCTATATGGGTGAGCAGTTCTTC. Translated: CASSSYMGEQFF. The full variable domain, its missing parts supplied by reference TRBV5-4 and TRBJ2-1, is ETGVTQSPTHLIKTRGQQVTLRCSSQSGHNTVSWYQQALGQGPQFIFQYYREEENGRGNFPPRFSGLQFPNYSSELNVNALELDDSALYLCASSSYMGEQFFGPGTRLTVL.

The chain links TRBV28 to TRBJ1-1; maybe TRBD1 (5 bases). Trimming pared 8 bases from V and 0 bases from J, leaving 13 bases between. Per the germline V gene, CDR1 is MDHEN and CDR2 is SYDVKM. This CDR3 comprises 14 residues. CDR3 amino acids: CASLTPGVNTEAFF. The CDR3 nucleotides are TGTGCCAGCCTAACCCCGGGGGTGAACACTGAAGCTTTCTTT.